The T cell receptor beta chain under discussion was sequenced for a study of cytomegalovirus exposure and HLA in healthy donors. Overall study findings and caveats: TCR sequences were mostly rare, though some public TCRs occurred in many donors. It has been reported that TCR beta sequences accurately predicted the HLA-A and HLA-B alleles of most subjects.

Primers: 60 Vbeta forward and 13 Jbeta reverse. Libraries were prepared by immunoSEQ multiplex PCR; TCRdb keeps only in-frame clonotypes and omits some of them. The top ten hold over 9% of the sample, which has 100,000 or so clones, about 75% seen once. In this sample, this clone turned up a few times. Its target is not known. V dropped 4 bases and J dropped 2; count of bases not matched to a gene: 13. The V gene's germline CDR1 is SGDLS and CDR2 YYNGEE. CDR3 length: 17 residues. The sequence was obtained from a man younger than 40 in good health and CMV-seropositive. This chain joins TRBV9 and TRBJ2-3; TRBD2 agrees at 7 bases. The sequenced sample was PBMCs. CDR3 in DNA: TGTGCCAGCAGCTTAGCGGCCAGCGGGAAAAACACAGATACGCAGTATTTT. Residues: CASSLAASGKNTDTQYF. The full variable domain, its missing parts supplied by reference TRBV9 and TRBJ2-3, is DSGVTQTPKHLITATGQRVTLRCSPRSGDLSVYWYQQSLDQGLQFLIQYYNGEERAKGNILERFSAQQFPDLHSELNLSSLELGDSALYFCASSLAASGKNTDTQYFGPGTRLTVL.